This TCR beta chain is drawn from a study of cytomegalovirus exposure and HLA in healthy donors. The study, taken as a whole, reports: Some V segments, including TRBV6-2 and TRBV6-3, were excluded as indistinguishable. A missense variant in DCLRE1C was later tied to TCR beta V- and J-gene trimming. Among the sequence variants, a highly shared cluster was likely an artifact of sequencing. Among TCR beta chains, those listed as cytomegalovirus-associated numbered approximately 150.

PCR used 60 Vbeta primers and 13 Jbeta primers. Using immunoSEQ multiplex PCR, the repertoire was profiled, and TCRdb retains in-frame clones only, with some absent. The sample lists 95,000 to 150,000 clones; roughly 75% were seen once. Germline V gene data show CDR1 as MNHEY and CDR2 as SMNVEV (reference sequence). With 6 bases clipped from V and 5 bases from J, the junction kept 24 bases outside the gene matches. The CDR3 consists of 20 residues. Points on this clone: The antigen is unknown.

The source is a man aged 30-40 years in good health and CMV-seropositive. This chain uses TRBV27 with TRBJ2-7, with TRBD2 matching 11 bases. Sequenced input: PBMCs. In DNA form, the CDR3 reads TGTGCCAGCAGCCACCCAGGTCGGTGGCTAGCGGGAGGTAAAGGCCACGAGCAGTACTTC. Encoded protein: CASSHPGRWLAGGKGHEQYF.